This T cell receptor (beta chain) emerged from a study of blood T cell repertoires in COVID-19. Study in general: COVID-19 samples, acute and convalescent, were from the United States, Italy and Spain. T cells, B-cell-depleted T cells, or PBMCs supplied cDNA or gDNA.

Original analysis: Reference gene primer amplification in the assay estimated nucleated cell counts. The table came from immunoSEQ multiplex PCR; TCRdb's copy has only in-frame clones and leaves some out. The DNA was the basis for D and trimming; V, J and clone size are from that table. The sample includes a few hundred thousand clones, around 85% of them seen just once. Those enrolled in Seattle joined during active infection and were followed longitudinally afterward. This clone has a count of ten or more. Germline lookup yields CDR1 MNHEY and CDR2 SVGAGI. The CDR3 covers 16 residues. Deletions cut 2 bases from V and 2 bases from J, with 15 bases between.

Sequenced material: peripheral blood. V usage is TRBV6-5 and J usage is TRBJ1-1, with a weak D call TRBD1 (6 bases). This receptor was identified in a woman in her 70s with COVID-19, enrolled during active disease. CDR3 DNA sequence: TGTGCCAGCAGTTACAGGCAGGGGATGAGAAACACTGAAGCTTTCTTT. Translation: CASSYRQGMRNTEAFF.